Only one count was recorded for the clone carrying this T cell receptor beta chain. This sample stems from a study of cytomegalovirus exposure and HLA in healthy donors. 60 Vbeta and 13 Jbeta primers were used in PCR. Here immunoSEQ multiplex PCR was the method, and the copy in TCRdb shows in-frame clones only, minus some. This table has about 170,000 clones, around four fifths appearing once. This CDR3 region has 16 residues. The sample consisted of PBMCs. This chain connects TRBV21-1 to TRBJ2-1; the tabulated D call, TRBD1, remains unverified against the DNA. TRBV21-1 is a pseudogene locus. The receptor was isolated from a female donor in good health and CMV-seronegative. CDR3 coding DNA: TGTGCCAGCAGCAAAGCCGACAGGGGGAACTACAATGAGCAGTTCTTC. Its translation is CASSKADRGNYNEQFF.